These 24 T cell receptor beta chains were sequenced from one sample in a study of blood T cell repertoires in COVID-19. Only in-frame clones appear in the TCRdb table, and some are missing; sequencing was by immunoSEQ multiplex PCR. Of around 260,000 clones in the sample, around 80% were seen once. The sequenced sample was peripheral blood. The receptors stem from a man aged 55 to 70 with acute or convalescent COVID-19.

The chain uses TRBV6-2 or TRBV6-3 and TRBJ2-7, with 10 bases fitting TRBD1. Germline V CDR1 and CDR2: MNHEY, SVGEGT. The CDR3 runs to 11 residues. J was trimmed by 11 bases and V by 6 bases; bases with no gene match: 4. The CDR3: CASSQGQGKYF. CDR3 DNA sequence: TGTGCCAGCAGCCAGGGACAGGGGAAGTACTTC.

V and J are TRBV6-2 or TRBV6-3 and TRBJ1-2; D is possibly TRBD1 (6 bases). CDR1 is MNHEY, CDR2 SVGEGT, per germline. V lost 0 bases, J lost 3 bases, and 14 bases lay in between. The CDR3 extends over 16 amino acids. The CDR3 loop is CASSYSYRENDYGYTF. The DNA of the CDR3 is TGTGCCAGCAGTTACTCTTACAGGGAAAACGACTATGGCTACACCTTC.

This CDR3 is CASSASETGGWDGYTF. The CDR3 DNA follows: TGTGCCAGCAGCGCCTCAGAAACAGGGGGCTGGGATGGCTACACCTTC. The V and J genes are TRBV9 and TRBJ1-2; 9 nucleotides align to TRBD1. The V segment lost 3 bases and the J segment 6 bases; nucleotides outside the gene matches: 12. There are 16 residues in the CDR3. The V gene's germline CDR1 is SGDLS and CDR2 YYNGEE. The whole variable domain, filled in from reference TRBV9 and TRBJ1-2, reads DSGVTQTPKHLITATGQRVTLRCSPRSGDLSVYWYQQSLDQGLQFLIQYYNGEERAKGNILERFSAQQFPDLHSELNLSSLELGDSALYFCASSASETGGWDGYTFGSGTRLTVV.

The chain employs TRBV30 and TRBJ1-1, with TRBD1 identical over 9 bases. Germline CDR1 and CDR2: GTSNPN and SVGIG (reference sequence). CDR3 length equals 13 residues. With 4 bases clipped from V and 7 bases from J, the junction kept 7 bases outside the gene matches. The CDR3 here is CAWTGTGFGEAFF. CDR3 in DNA: TGTGCCTGGACCGGGACAGGGTTTGGTGAAGCTTTCTTT.

This chain links TRBV6-2 or TRBV6-3 with TRBJ2-7; no clear D. Deletions cut 3 bases from V and 6 bases from J, with 24 bases between. Germline V CDR1 and CDR2: MNHEY, SVGEGT. The CDR3 sequence is 17 residues long. Here the CDR3 DNA reads TGTGCCAGCAGTTATAGAGTAAAACTCCTCCGCTTTGGCGAGCAGTACTTC. Translation gives CASSYRVKLLRFGEQYF.

This rearrangement joins TRBV5-1 to TRBJ1-6, with D unclear. This CDR3 contains 15 residues. From germline, CDR1 is SGHRS and CDR2 YFSETQ. Trimming shortened V by 4 bases and J by 8 bases, and 16 bases separated the two germline ends. CDR3 DNA sequence: TGCGCCAGCAGCCCGACCGGTTATCGGGATTCACCCCTCCACTTT. Its translation is CASSPTGYRDSPLHF.

V is TRBV10-3 and J is TRBJ2-5; tentatively, D is TRBD1 (6 bases). Germline V gene sequence: CDR1 ENHRY, CDR2 SYGVKD. V was clipped by 4 bases and J by 3 bases, with 12 bases between them. This CDR3 region has 14 residues. The CDR3 reads CAISGKQGEETQYF. The CDR3 DNA reads as TGTGCCATCAGTGGGAAACAGGGAGAAGAGACCCAGTACTTC.

The genes are TRBV6-2 or TRBV6-3 and TRBJ1-2; TRBD1 aligns across 7 bases. The CDR3 consists of 12 residues. CDR1 and CDR2 (germline): MNHEY, SVGEGT. Trimming at V came to 4 bases and at J to 6 bases, leaving 2 bases not matched to a gene. For the CDR3, the DNA is TGTGCCAGCAGTTTCACAGGGGATGGCTACACCTTC. The encoded protein is CASSFTGDGYTF.

This clone has a handful of counts. The rearrangement joins TRBV9 to TRBJ2-5, with a tentative D call TRBD2 (5 bases). In germline, CDR1 is SGDLS, CDR2 YYNGEE. The CDR3 loop spans 16 amino acids. The V end lost 4 bases, the J end lost 1 base, and 17 bases lay between the germline ends. The CDR3 DNA reads TGTGCCAGCAGCCCCTTCAGCGGAACCTTCCAAGAGACCCAGTACTTC. This encodes CASSPFSGTFQETQYF.

This clone was observed a single time. The chain combines TRBV13 with TRBJ2-7; maybe TRBD2 (7 bases). The CDR3 length is 15 residues. Germline assignment: CDR1 PRHDT and CDR2 FYEKMQ (reference sequence). V was cut by 7 bases and J by 3 bases, with 19 bases left in between. The CDR3 loop is CASKVGPGDYYEQYF. As DNA, the CDR3 is TGTGCCAGCAAAGTTGGTCCAGGGGACTACTACGAGCAGTACTTC.

The V call is TRBV7-2, the J call TRBJ1-2, with D perhaps matching TRBD1 (5 bases). The germline V and J ends were trimmed by 1 base and 7 bases, with 28 bases remaining between them. The CDR3 totals 19 residues. Germline CDR1 SGHTA, CDR2 FQGNSA. The CDR3 region is CASSLGVRQAAPLRGGYTF. CDR3 DNA sequence: TGTGCCAGCAGCTTAGGGGTCCGGCAGGCCGCCCCATTAAGGGGTGGCTACACCTTC.

The chain has TRBV20-1 and TRBJ1-1; D gene ambiguous. The CDR3 is made up of 11 amino acids. The V end was cut by 4 bases, the J end by 11 bases, with 14 bases between. Germline CDR1 DFQATT, CDR2 SNEGSKA (reference sequence). The DNA of the CDR3 is TGCAGTGCTACCCCGGGGAATCGGGCTTTCTTT. Amino acid sequence: CSATPGNRAFF.

The V and J genes are TRBV6-2 or TRBV6-3 and TRBJ2-7; 12 bases align to TRBD2. Germline V gives CDR1 MNHEY, CDR2 SVGEGT. CDR3 length: 15 amino acids. Unmatched junction bases numbered 8, after V lost 5 bases and J lost 6 bases. CDR3 loop: CASSPRETSGSEQYF. The CDR3 nucleotides read TGTGCCAGCAGTCCACGGGAGACTAGCGGGAGCGAGCAGTACTTC.

This chain joins TRBV11-2 and TRBJ2-3; perhaps TRBD2 as D (6 bases). Trimming cost V 4 bases and J 0 bases, with 14 bases left between them. In germline, CDR1 is SGHAT, CDR2 FQNNGV. This CDR3 comprises 16 residues. For the CDR3, the DNA is TGTGCCAGCAGCTCCCGGGACTTCGCTAGCACAGATACGCAGTATTTT. As protein: CASSSRDFASTDTQYF.

This clone occurred a few times. The gene calls are TRBV2 and TRBJ1-1; D might be TRBD1 (6 bases). This CDR3 region has 13 residues. The germline CDR1 and CDR2 sequences are SNHLY and FYNNEI. Trimming took off 9 bases at V and 1 base at J, with 12 bases between the two ends. CDR3 nucleotide sequence: TGTGCCAGTTCTACAGGGCCGAACACTGAAGCTTTCTTT. Amino acid sequence: CASSTGPNTEAFF.

The table lists this clone with a count of one. This rearrangement joins TRBV5-6 to TRBJ1-5; no definite D call. CDR1 and CDR2 (germline): SGHDT, YYEEEE. V lost 0 bases to trimming and J lost 2 bases, with 6 bases between them. The CDR3 extends over 14 amino acids. In DNA form, the CDR3 reads TGTGCCAGCAGCTTGGTGCGGGGCAATCAGCCCCAGCATTTT. It is translated as CASSLVRGNQPQHF.

V is TRBV28 and J is TRBJ1-1; 8 bases map to TRBD1. Germline V CDR1 and CDR2: MDHEN, SYDVKM. CDR3 size: 14 residues. V lost 7 bases and J lost 1; bases outside the gene matches: 5. The CDR3 DNA follows: TGTGCCAGCATCCCGGGACAGGCGAACACTGAAGCTTTCTTT. It yields the protein CASIPGQANTEAFF.

V usage is TRBV30 and J usage is TRBJ1-6; 9 nucleotides align to TRBD1. V lost 3 bases and J lost 9; bases outside the gene matches: 6. In germline, CDR1 is GTSNPN, CDR2 SVGIG (reference sequence). This CDR3 has 14 amino acids. In DNA, the CDR3 is TGTGCCTGGAGGGCACAGGGGGCCATTTCACCCCTCCACTTT. Translation gives CAWRAQGAISPLHF.

The chain uses TRBV27 and TRBJ2-7, with 7 bases matching TRBD1. The V and J ends lost 4 bases and 0 bases, in that order; junction bases with no gene match: 3. Germline V gene lookup returns CDR1 MNHEY and CDR2 SMNVEV (reference sequence). CDR3 size: 14 residues. The CDR3 sequence is CASSSWDSSYEQYF. CDR3 DNA sequence: TGTGCCAGCAGTTCCTGGGACAGCTCCTACGAGCAGTACTTC.

V usage is TRBV18 and J usage is TRBJ2-5; 13 bases align to TRBD2. The trim removed 6 bases at V and 3 bases at J, leaving 4 bases unmatched. CDR3 size: 15 residues. Germline assignment: CDR1 KGHSH and CDR2 LQKENI. This chain's CDR3 is CASSLGTSGEETQYF. The CDR3 coding sequence is TGTGCCAGCTCGCTCGGGACTAGCGGGGAAGAGACCCAGTACTTC.

The chain joins TRBV28 to TRBJ2-6; D remains unclear. V shed 7 bases and J shed 4 bases, with 8 bases lying between them. Germline loops: CDR1 MDHEN, CDR2 SYDVKM. The CDR3 is made up of 13 amino acids. CDR3 region: CASNPGGANVLTF. The DNA of the CDR3 is TGTGCCAGCAACCCCGGGGGGGCCAACGTCCTGACTTTC.

The chain carries TRBV5-3 and TRBJ2-5; D not resolved. TRBV5-3 is labeled an ORF, and its function is uncertain. V was trimmed by 0 bases and J by 5 bases, leaving 17 bases between them. The CDR3 has 16 amino acids. CDR3 bases: TGTGCCAGAAGCTTGGCATTGCTATCTCATGTTGAGACCCAGTACTTC. Translation gives CARSLALLSHVETQYF.

The J gene is TRBJ1-6, the V gene TRBV27; a weak D match, TRBD1 (5 bases). Trimming took 1 base from V and 10 from J, leaving 14 bases between them. Germline V CDR1 and CDR2: MNHEY, SMNVEV (reference sequence). This CDR3 is built from 15 residues. CDR3 sequence reads: CASSLYPRVQSPLHF. CDR3 DNA sequence: TGTGCCAGCAGTTTATATCCCAGGGTACAGTCACCCCTCCACTTT.

Here the CDR3 reads CARVGLAGSDTQYF. The CDR3 nucleotides are TGTGCCAGGGTCGGACTAGCGGGGTCAGATACGCAGTATTTT. The gene calls are TRBV2 and TRBJ2-3, with 12 bases matching TRBD2. CDR1 and CDR2 from the germline V gene are SNHLY and FYNNEI. V was pared by 9 bases and J by 4 bases, with 5 bases of the junction left unmatched. The CDR3 has 14 residues.